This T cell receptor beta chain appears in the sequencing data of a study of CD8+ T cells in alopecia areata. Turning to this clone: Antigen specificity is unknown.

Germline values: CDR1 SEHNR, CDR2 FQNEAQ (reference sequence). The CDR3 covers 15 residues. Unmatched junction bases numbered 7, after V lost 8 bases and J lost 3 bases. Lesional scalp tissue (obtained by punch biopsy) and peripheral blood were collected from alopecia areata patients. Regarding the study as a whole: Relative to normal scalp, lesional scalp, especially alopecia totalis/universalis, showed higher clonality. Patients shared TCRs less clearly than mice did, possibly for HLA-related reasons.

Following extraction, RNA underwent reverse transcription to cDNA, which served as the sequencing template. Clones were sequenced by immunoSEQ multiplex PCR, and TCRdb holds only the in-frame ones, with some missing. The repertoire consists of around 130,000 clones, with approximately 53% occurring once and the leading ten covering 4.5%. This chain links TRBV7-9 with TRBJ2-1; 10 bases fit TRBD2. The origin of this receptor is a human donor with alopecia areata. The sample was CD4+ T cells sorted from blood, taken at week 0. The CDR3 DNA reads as TGTGCCAGCGCCCTCACTAGCGGGGACTACAATGAGCAGTTCTTC. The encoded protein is CASALTSGDYNEQFF. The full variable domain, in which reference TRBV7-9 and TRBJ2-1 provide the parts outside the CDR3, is DTGVSQNPRHKITKRGQNVTFRCDPISEHNRLYWYRQTLGQGPEFLTYFQNEAQLEKSRLLSDRFSAERPKGSFSTLEIQRTEQGDSAMYLCASALTSGDYNEQFFGPGTRLTVL.